The 10 T cell receptor beta chains listed next were all sequenced from one sample in a study of OX40 agonist ivuxolimab in advanced cancers. The data were produced by immunoSEQ multiplex PCR, yet TCRdb's version contains in-frame clones alone and is incomplete. The top ten clones hold 3% to 4% of a sample with tens of thousands of clones, 89% of them seen once. The sample was CD4+ or CD8+ T cells sorted from blood, taken in a trial of the OX40 agonist ivuxolimab. The source of these receptors is an adult with an advanced solid tumor such as melanoma, head and neck, liver or kidney cancer.

V is TRBV7-3 and J is TRBJ2-3; 10 positions agree with TRBD2. CDR1 is SGHTA and CDR2 is FQGTGA in the germline V gene. Trimming removed 5 bases from V and 4 bases from J; junction bases left unmatched: 3. This CDR3 spans 14 amino acids. The CDR3 nucleotides are TGTGCCAGCAGCCCCGGGACTAGCGCAGATACGCAGTATTTT. Its protein is CASSPGTSADTQYF.

CDR3 DNA sequence: TGTGCCAGCAGCCCTCCTTACCGGGACAGGAACACCGGGGAGCTGTTTTTT. Protein sequence: CASSPPYRDRNTGELFF. V gene TRBV7-8 combines with J gene TRBJ2-2, with TRBD1 identical over 7 bases. This CDR3 has 17 residues. Germline CDR1 and CDR2: SGHVS and FQNEAQ. V was clipped by 5 bases and J by 1 base; unmatched bases: 10. Supplemented by reference TRBV7-8 and TRBJ2-2, the full variable domain reads GAGVSQSPRYKVAKRGQDVALRCDPISGHVSLFWYQQALGQGPEFLTYFQNEAQLDKSGLPSDRFFAERPEGSVSTLKIQRTQQEDSAVYLCASSPPYRDRNTGELFFGEGSRLTVL.

This chain links TRBV7-2 with TRBJ2-7, with TRBD2 matching over 10 bases. V dropped 3 bases and J dropped 3; count of bases not matched to a gene: 2. This CDR3 is built from 14 residues. Germline CDR1 SGHTA, CDR2 FQGNSA. The CDR3 reads CASSFSGGIYEQYF. CDR3 nucleotide sequence: TGTGCCAGCAGCTTTAGCGGGGGGATCTACGAGCAGTACTTC.

The genes are TRBV28 and TRBJ2-3; D is possibly TRBD2 (6 bases). V shed 5 bases and J shed 2 bases, with 14 bases lying between them. CDR3 length: 15 amino acids. Germline CDR1 and CDR2: MDHEN and SYDVKM. DNA of the CDR3: TGTGCCAGCAGTGAACTAGCTAGGGCCACAGATACGCAGTATTTT. It translates to CASSELARATDTQYF.

The chain employs TRBV7-2 and TRBJ2-7, with no clear D. Germline CDR1 and CDR2: SGHTA and FQGNSA. CDR3 size: 14 residues. V dropped 2 bases and J dropped 1 base, with 9 bases sitting between them. CDR3 sequence reads: CASSLTRQSYEQYF. For the CDR3, the DNA is TGTGCCAGCAGCTTAACGAGACAATCCTACGAGCAGTACTTC.

The gene calls are TRBV6-1 and TRBJ2-7; TRBD2 aligns across 8 bases. The V segment lost 7 bases and the J segment 2 bases; nucleotides outside the gene matches: 7. CDR3 size: 14 residues. Germline-derived CDR1 and CDR2 are MNHNS and SASEGT. The CDR3 nucleotides read TGTGCCAGCATGCCAGCGGGAGTAACCTACGAGCAGTACTTC. Protein product: CASMPAGVTYEQYF.

This clone was observed a single time. V gene TRBV7-2 combines with J gene TRBJ1-1, with D perhaps matching TRBD1 (6 bases). Trimming took 2 bases from V and 5 from J, leaving 12 bases between them. The CDR3 runs 14 residues. Germline V CDR1 and CDR2: SGHTA, FQGNSA. The CDR3 protein is CASSLLGQGTEAFF. In DNA form, the CDR3 reads TGTGCCAGCAGCTTATTAGGGCAGGGGACTGAAGCTTTCTTT.

The J gene is TRBJ2-5, the V gene TRBV12-5, with 13 bases identical to TRBD2. This CDR3 is built from 15 residues. V lost 5 bases, J lost 4 bases, and 4 bases stayed unmatched. Per germline, CDR1 LGHNT and CDR2 FRNRAP. Here the CDR3 DNA reads TGTGCTAGTGGTACCGGGACTAGCGGGATAGAGACCCAGTACTTC. Translating it yields CASGTGTSGIETQYF.

The chain couples TRBV5-1 to TRBJ2-7; 11 nucleotides line up with TRBD1. V lost 4 bases to trimming and J lost 6 bases; unmatched junction nucleotides: 15. There are 17 residues in the CDR3. Germline V lookup: CDR1 SGHRS, CDR2 YFSETQ. The CDR3 DNA reads as TGCGCCAGCAGCCTGAACCCCGGACAGGGGGCTTCGGGCGAGCAGTACTTC. Protein: CASSLNPGQGASGEQYF. The variable domain in full, with the rest retrieved from reference TRBV5-1 and TRBJ2-7, is KAGVTQTPRYLIKTRGQQVTLSCSPISGHRSVSWYQQTPGQGLQFLFEYFSETQRNKGNFPGRFSGRQFSNSRSEMNVSTLELGDSALYLCASSLNPGQGASGEQYFGPGTRLTVT.

This chain links TRBV2 with TRBJ1-1; 9 bases fit TRBD1. Germline CDR1 and CDR2: SNHLY and FYNNEI. V gave up 4 bases and J gave up 5 bases; unmatched junction bases: 8. This CDR3 region has 15 residues. DNA of the CDR3: TGTGCCAGCAGTGTCGAAGGACAGGGGTGGACTGAAGCTTTCTTT. It specifies CASSVEGQGWTEAFF. Drawing the rest from reference TRBV2 and TRBJ1-1, the complete variable domain is EPEVTQTPSHQVTQMGQEVILRCVPISNHLYFYWYRQILGQKVEFLVSFYNNEISEKSEIFDDQFSVERPDGSNFTLKIRSTKLEDSAMYFCASSVEGQGWTEAFFGQGTRLTVV.